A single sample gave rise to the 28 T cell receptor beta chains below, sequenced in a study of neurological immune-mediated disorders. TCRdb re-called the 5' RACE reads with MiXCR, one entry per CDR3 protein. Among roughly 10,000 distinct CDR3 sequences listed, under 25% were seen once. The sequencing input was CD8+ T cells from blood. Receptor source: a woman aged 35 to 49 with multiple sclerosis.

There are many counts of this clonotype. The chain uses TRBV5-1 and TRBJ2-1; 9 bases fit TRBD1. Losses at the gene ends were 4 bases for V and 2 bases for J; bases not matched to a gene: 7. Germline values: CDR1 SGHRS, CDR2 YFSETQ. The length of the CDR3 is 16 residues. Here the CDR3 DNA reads TGCGCCAGCAGCCCCCCCCGGACAGGGGCCTACAATGAGCAGTTCTTC. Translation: CASSPPRTGAYNEQFF.

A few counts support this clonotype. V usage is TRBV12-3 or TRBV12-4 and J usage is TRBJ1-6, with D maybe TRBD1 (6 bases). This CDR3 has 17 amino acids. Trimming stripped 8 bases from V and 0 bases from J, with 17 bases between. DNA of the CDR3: TGTGCCAGCTATCGCGGACAGATTAGCTCCTATAATTCACCCCTCCACTTT. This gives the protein CASYRGQISSYNSPLHF.

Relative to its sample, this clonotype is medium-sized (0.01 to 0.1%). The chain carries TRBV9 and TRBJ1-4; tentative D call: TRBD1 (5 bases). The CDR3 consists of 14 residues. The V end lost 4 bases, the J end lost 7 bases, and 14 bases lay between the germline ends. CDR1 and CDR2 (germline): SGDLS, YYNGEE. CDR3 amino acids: CASSPKGQGEKLFF. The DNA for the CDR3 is TGTGCCAGCAGCCCCAAGGGGCAGGGTGAAAAACTGTTTTTT. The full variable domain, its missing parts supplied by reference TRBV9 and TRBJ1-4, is DSGVTQTPKHLITATGQRVTLRCSPRSGDLSVYWYQQSLDQGLQFLIQYYNGEERAKGNILERFSAQQFPDLHSELNLSSLELGDSALYFCASSPKGQGEKLFFGSGTQLSVL.

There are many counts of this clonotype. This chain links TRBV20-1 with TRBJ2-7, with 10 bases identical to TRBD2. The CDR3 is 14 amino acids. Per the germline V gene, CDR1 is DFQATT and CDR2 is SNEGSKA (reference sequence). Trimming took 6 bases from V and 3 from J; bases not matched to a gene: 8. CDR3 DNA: TGCAGTGCGGCTAGCGGGGGAAGTTTCTACGAGCAGTACTTC. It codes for CSAASGGSFYEQYF.

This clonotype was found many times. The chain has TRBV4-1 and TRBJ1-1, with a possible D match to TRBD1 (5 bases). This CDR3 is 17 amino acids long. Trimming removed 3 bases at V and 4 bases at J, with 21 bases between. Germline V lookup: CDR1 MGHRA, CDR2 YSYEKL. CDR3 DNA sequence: TGCGCCAGCAGCCAGGAGGCATACGGGGGGGGAAGCACTGAAGCTTTCTTT. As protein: CASSQEAYGGGSTEAFF.

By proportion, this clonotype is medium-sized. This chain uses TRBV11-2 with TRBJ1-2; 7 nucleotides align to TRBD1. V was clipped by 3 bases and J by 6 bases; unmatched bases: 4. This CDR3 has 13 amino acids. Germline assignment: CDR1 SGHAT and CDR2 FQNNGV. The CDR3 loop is CASSFTQGHGYTF. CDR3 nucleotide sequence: TGTGCCAGCAGCTTTACACAGGGGCATGGCTACACCTTC.

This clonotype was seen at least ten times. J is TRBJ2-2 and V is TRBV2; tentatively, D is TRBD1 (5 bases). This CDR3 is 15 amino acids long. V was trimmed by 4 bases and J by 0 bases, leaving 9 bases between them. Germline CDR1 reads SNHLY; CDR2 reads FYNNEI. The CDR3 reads CASSGGTSNTGELFF. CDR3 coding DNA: TGTGCCAGCAGTGGGGGCACCTCGAACACCGGGGAGCTGTTTTTT.

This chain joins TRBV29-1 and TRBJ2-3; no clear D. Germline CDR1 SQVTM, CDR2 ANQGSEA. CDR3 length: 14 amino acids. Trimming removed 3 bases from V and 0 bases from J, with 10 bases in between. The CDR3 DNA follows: TGCAGCGTTGATTACCCACAGAGCACAGATACGCAGTATTTT. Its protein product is CSVDYPQSTDTQYF.

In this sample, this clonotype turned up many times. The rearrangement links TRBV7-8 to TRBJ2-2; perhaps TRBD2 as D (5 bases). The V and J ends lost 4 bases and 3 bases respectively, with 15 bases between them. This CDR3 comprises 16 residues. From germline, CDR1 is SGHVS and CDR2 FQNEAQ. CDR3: CASSSGNGIYTGELFF. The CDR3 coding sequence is TGTGCCAGCAGCTCGGGGAATGGAATTTACACCGGGGAGCTGTTTTTT. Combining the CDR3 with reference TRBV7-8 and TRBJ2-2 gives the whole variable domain GAGVSQSPRYKVAKRGQDVALRCDPISGHVSLFWYQQALGQGPEFLTYFQNEAQLDKSGLPSDRFFAERPEGSVSTLKIQRTQQEDSAVYLCASSSGNGIYTGELFFGEGSRLTVL.

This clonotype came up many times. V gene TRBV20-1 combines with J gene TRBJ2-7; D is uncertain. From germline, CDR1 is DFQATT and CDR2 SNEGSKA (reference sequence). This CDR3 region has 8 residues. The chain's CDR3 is CPPVEQYF. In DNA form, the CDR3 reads TGCCCTCCGGTCGAGCAGTACTTC.

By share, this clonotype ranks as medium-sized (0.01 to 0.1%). CDR3 amino acids: CSVAQPAGGYTF. The DNA of the CDR3 is TGCAGCGTTGCACAGCCGGCGGGGGGCTACACCTTC. The chain joins TRBV29-1 to TRBJ1-2, with D hard to call. Germline CDR1 SQVTM, CDR2 ANQGSEA. V was trimmed by 4 bases and J by 8 bases, leaving 14 bases between them. This CDR3 comprises 12 residues.

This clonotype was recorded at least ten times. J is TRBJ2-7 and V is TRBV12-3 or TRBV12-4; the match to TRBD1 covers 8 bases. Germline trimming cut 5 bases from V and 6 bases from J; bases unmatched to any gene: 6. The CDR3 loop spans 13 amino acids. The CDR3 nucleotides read TGTGCCAGCAGTCACAGCGACAGGGGCGAGCAGTACTTC. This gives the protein CASSHSDRGEQYF.

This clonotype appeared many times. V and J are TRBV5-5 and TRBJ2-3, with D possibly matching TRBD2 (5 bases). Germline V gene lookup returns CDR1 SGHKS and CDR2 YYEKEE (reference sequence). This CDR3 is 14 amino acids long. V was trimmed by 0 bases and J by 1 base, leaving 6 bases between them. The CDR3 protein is CASSLERGTDTQYF. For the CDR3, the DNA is TGTGCCAGCAGCTTGGAGAGGGGCACAGATACGCAGTATTTT.

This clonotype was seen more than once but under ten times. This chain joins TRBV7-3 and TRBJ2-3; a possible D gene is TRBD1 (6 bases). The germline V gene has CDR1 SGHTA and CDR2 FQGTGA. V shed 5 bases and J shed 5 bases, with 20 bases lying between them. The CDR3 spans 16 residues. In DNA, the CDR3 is TGTGCCAGCAGCGCAAACAGGGCAGGAGCAGGAGATACGCAGTATTTT. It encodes CASSANRAGAGDTQYF.

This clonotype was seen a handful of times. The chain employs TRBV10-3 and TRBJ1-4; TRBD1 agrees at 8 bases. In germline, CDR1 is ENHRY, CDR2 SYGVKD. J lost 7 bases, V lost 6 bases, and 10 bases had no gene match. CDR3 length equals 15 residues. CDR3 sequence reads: CAIRPSQGEGEKLFF. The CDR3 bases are TGTGCCATCAGACCATCACAGGGGGAGGGTGAAAAACTGTTTTTT.

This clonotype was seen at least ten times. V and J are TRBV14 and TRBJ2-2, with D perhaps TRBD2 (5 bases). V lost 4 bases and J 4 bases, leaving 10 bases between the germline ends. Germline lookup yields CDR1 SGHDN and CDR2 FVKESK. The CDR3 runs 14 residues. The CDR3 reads CASSPRRGTGELFF. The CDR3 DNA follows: TGTGCCAGCAGCCCCCGCCGGGGCACCGGGGAGCTGTTTTTT.

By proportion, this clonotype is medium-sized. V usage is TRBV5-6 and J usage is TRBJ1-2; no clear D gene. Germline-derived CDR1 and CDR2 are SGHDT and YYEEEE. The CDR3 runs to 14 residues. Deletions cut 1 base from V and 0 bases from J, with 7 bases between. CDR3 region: CASSLIRPNYGYTF. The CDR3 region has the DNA TGTGCCAGCAGCTTGATTCGACCTAACTATGGCTACACCTTC.

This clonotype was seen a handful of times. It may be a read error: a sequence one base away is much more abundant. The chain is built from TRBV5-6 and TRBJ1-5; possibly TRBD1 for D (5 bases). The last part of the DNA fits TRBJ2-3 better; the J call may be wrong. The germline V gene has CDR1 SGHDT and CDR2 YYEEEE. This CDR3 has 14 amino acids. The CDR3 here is CASSFQGSNQPQYF. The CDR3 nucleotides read TGTGCCAGCAGCTTTCAGGGAAGTAATCAGCCCCAGTATTTT.

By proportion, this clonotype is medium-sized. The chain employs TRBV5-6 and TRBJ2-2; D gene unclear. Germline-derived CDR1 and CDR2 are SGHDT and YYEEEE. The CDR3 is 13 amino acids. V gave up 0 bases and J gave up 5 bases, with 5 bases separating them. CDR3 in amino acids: CASSLGVTGELFF. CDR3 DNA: TGTGCCAGCAGCTTGGGGGTAACCGGGGAGCTGTTTTTT. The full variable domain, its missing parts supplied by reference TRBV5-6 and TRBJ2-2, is DAGVTQSPTHLIKTRGQQVTLRCSPKSGHDTVSWYQQALGQGPQFIFQYYEEEERQRGNFPDRFSGHQFPNYSSELNVNALLLGDSALYLCASSLGVTGELFFGEGSRLTVL.

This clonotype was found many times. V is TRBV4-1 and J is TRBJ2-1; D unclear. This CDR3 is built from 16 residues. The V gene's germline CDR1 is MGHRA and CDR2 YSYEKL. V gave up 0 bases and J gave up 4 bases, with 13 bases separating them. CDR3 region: CASSQDGPLDYNEQFF. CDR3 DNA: TGCGCCAGCAGCCAAGATGGACCCCTCGATTACAATGAGCAGTTCTTC.

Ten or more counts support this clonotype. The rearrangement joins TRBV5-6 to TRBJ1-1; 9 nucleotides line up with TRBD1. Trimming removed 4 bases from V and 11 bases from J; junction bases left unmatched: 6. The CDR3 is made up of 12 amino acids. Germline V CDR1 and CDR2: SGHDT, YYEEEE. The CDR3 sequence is CASSGGQGQAFF. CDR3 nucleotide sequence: TGTGCCAGCAGCGGCGGACAGGGGCAGGCTTTCTTT.

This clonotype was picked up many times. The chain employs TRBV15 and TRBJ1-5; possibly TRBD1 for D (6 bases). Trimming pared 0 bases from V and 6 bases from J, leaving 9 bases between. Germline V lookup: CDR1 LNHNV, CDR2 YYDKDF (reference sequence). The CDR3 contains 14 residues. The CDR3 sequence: CATSREGAAQPQHF. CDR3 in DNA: TGTGCCACCAGCAGAGAGGGGGCGGCTCAGCCCCAGCATTTT.

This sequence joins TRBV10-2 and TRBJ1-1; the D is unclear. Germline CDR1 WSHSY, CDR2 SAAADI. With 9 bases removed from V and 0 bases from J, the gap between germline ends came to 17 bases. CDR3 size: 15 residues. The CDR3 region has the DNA TGCGCCAGTGAGTCGGAGTCTAACATGAACACTGAAGCTTTCTTT. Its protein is CASESESNMNTEAFF.

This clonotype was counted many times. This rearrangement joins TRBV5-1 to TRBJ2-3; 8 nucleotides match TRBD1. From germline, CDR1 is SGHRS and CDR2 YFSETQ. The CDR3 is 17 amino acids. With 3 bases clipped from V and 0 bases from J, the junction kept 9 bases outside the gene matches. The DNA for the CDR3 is TGCGCCAGCAGCTCGGGACAGGTACTTCCTAGCACAGATACGCAGTATTTT. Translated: CASSSGQVLPSTDTQYF.

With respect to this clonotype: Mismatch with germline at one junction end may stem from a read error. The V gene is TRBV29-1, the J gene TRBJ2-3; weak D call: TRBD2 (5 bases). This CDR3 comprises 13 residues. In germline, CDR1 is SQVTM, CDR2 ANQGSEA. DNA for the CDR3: TGTAGCGTTGCTAGAACTAGCACAGATACGCAGTATTTT. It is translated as CSVARTSTDTQYF.

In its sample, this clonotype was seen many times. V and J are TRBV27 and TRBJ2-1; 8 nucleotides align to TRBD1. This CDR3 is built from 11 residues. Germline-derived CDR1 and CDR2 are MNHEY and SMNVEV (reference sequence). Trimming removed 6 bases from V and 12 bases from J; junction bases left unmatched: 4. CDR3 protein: CASRSGTGQFF. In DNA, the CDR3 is TGTGCCAGCAGGTCCGGGACAGGGCAGTTCTTC.

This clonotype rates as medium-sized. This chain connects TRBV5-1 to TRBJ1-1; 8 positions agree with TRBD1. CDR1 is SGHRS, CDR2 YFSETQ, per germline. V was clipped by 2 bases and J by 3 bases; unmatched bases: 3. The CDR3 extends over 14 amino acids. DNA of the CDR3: TGCGCCAGCAGCTTTAAGACAGGGGACACTGAAGCTTTCTTT. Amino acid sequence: CASSFKTGDTEAFF.

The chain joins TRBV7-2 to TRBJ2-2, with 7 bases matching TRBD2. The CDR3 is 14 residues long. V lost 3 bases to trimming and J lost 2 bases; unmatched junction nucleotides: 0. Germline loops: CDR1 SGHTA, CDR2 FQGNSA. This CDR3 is CASSLGLNTGELFF. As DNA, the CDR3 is TGTGCCAGCAGCTTGGGACTAAACACCGGGGAGCTGTTTTTT.